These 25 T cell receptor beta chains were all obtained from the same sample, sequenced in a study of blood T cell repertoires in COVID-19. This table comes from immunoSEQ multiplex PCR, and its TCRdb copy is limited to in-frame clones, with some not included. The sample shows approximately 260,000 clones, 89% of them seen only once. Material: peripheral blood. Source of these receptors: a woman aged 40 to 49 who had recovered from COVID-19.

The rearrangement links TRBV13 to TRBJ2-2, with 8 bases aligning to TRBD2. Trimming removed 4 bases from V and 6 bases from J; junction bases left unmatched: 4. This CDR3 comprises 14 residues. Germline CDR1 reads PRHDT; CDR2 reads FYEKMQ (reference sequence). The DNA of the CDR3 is TGTGCCAGCAGCTCCGGGGGGGCATCCGGGGAGCTGTTTTTT. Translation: CASSSGGASGELFF. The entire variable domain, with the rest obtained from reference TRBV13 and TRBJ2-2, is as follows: AAGVIQSPRHLIKEKRETATLKCYPIPRHDTVYWYQQGPGQDPQFLISFYEKMQSDKGSIPDRFSAQQFSDYHSELNMSSLELGDSALYFCASSSGGASGELFFGEGSRLTVL.

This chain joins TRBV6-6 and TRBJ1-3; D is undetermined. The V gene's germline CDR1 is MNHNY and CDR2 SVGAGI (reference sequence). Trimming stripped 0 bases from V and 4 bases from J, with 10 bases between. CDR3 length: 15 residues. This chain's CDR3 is CASSYSKGGGNTIYF. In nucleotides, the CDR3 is TGTGCCAGCAGTTACTCGAAGGGAGGGGGAAACACCATATATTTT.

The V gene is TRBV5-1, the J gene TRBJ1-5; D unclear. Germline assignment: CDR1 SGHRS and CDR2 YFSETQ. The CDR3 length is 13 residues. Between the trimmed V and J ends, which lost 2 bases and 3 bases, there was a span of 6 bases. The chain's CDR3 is CASSLWPNQPQHF. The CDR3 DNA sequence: TGCGCCAGCAGCTTATGGCCCAATCAGCCCCAGCATTTT.

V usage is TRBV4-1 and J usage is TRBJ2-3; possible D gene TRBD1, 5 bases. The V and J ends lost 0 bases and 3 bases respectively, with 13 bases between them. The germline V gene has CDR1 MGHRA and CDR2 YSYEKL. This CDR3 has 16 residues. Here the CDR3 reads CASSQDKAQGTDTQYF. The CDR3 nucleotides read TGCGCCAGCAGCCAAGATAAGGCCCAGGGAACAGATACGCAGTATTTT.

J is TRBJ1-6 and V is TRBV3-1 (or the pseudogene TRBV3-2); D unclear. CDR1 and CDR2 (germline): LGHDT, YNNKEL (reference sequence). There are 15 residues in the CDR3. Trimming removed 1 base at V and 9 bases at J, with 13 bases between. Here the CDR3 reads CASSQGASYGSPLHF. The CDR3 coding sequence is TGTGCCAGCAGCCAAGGGGCATCGTACGGTTCACCCCTCCACTTT.

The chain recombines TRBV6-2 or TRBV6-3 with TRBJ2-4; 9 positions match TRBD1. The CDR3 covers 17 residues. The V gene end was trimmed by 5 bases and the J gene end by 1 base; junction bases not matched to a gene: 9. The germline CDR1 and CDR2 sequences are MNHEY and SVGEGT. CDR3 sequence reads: CASSTTGGRGAKNIQYF. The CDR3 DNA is TGTGCCAGCAGTACGACAGGGGGAAGAGGGGCCAAAAACATTCAGTACTTC.

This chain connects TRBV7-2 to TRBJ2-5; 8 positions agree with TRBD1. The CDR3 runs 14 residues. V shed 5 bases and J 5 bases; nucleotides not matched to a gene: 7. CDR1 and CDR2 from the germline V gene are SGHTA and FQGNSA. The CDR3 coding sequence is TGTGCCAGCAGCCTTGACAGGGGCTGGGAGACCCAGTACTTC. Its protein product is CASSLDRGWETQYF.

CDR3 sequence reads: CASSVRTGAGEQYF. The CDR3 region has the DNA TGTGCCAGCAGCGTGAGGACAGGGGCCGGCGAGCAGTACTTC. The chain has TRBV9 and TRBJ2-7; 9 bases match TRBD1. The CDR3 sequence is 14 residues long. Germline trimming cut 2 bases from V and 6 bases from J; bases unmatched to any gene: 6. Germline V gives CDR1 SGDLS, CDR2 YYNGEE. Together with reference TRBV9 and TRBJ2-7, the CDR3 gives the full variable domain: DSGVTQTPKHLITATGQRVTLRCSPRSGDLSVYWYQQSLDQGLQFLIQYYNGEERAKGNILERFSAQQFPDLHSELNLSSLELGDSALYFCASSVRTGAGEQYFGPGTRLTVT.

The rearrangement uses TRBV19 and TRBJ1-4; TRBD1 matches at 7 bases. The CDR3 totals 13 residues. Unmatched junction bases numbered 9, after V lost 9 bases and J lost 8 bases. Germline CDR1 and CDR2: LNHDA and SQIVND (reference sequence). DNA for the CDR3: TGTGCCAGCTGGGGGACAGCGAGGGAAAAACTGTTTTTT. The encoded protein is CASWGTAREKLFF.

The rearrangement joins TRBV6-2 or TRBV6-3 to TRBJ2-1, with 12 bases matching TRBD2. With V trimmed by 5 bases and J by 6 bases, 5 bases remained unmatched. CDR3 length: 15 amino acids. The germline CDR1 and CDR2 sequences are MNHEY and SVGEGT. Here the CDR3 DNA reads TGTGCCAGCAGTCCCGGACTAGCGGGATCCAATGAGCAGTTCTTC. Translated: CASSPGLAGSNEQFF.

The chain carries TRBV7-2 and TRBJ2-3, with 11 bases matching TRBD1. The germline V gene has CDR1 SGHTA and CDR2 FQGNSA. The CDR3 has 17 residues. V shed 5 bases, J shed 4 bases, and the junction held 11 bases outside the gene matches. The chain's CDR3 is CASSKTAGTGGADTQYF. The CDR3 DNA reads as TGTGCCAGCAGCAAGACGGCCGGGACAGGGGGGGCAGATACGCAGTATTTT.

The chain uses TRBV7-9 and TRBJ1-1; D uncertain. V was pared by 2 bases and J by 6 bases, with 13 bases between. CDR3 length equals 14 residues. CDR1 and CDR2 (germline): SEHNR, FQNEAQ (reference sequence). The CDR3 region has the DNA TGTGCCAGCAGCTTATACCTACCCAGCGCTGAAGCTTTCTTT. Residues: CASSLYLPSAEAFF.

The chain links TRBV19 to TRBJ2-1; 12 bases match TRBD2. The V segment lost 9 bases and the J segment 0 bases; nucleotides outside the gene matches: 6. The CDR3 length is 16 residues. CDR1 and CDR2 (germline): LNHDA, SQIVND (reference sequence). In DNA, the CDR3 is TGTGCCAGCACAGGACTAGCGGGGCTCTCCTACAATGAGCAGTTCTTC. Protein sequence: CASTGLAGLSYNEQFF.

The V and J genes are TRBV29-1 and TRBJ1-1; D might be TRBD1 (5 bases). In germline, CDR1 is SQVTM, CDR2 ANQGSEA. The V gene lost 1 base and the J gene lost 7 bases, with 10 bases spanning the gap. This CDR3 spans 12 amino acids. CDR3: CSVEGGVIEAFF. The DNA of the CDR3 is TGCAGCGTTGAAGGGGGGGTTATTGAAGCTTTCTTT.

CDR3 sequence (DNA): TGCGCCAGCAGTCGGGGGGCGAAGGATACGCAGTATTTT. Translation gives CASSRGAKDTQYF. The chain has TRBV10-1 and TRBJ2-3; D is possibly TRBD2 (7 bases). There are 13 residues in the CDR3. V was pared by 5 bases and J by 6 bases, with 12 bases between. Germline V gene data show CDR1 as WNHNN and CDR2 as SYGVQD (reference sequence).

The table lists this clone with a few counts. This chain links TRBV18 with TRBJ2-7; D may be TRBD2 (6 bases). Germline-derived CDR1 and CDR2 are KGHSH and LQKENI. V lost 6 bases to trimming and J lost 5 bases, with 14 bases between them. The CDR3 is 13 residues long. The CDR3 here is CASSPPGVHEQYF. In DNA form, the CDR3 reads TGTGCCAGCTCCCCGCCGGGGGTTCACGAGCAGTACTTC.

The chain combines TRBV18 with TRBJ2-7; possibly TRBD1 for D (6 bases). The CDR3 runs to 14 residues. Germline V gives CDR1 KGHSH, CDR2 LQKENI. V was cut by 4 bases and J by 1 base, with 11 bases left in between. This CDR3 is CASSQGDPSYEQYF. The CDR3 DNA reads TGTGCCAGCTCACAGGGGGATCCATCCTACGAGCAGTACTTC.

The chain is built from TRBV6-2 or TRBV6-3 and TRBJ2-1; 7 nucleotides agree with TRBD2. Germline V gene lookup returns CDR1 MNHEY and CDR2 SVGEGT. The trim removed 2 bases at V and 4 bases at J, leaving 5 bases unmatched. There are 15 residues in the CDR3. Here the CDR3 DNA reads TGTGCCAGCAGTTACGGTGGCGGGAGTTACAATGAGCAGTTCTTC. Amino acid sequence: CASSYGGGSYNEQFF.

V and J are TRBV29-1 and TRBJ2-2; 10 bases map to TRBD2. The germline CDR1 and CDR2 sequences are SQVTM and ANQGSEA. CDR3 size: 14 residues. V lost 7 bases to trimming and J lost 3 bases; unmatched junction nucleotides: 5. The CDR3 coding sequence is TGCAGCGCTTCTAGCGGGAGCGACACCGGGGAGCTGTTTTTT. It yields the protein CSASSGSDTGELFF.

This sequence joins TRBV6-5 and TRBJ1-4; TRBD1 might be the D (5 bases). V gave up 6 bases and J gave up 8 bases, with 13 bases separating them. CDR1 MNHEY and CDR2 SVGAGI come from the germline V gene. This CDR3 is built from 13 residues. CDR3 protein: CASRGRVQEKLFF. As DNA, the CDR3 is TGTGCCAGCAGGGGCAGGGTACAGGAAAAACTGTTTTTT.

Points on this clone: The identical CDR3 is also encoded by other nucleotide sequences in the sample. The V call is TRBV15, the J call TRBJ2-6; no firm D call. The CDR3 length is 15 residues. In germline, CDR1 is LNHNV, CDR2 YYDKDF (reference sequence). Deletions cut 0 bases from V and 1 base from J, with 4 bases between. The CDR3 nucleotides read TGTGCCACCAGCAGAGATCTTTCTGGGGCCAACGTCCTGACTTTC. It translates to CATSRDLSGANVLTF.

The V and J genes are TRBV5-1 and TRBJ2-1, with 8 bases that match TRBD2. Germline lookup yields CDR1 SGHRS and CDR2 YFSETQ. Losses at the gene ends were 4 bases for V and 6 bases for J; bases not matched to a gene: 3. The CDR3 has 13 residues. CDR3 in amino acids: CASSPGTSNEQFF. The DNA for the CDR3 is TGCGCCAGCAGCCCCGGGACTAGCAATGAGCAGTTCTTC.

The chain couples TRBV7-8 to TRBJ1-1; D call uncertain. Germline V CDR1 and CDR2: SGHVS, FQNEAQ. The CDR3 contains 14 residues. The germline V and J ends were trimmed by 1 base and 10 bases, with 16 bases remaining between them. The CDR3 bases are TGTGCCAGCAGCTTAGAGGTGGCGGGGATCGGAGCTTTCTTT. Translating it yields CASSLEVAGIGAFF.

The CDR3 reads CASSWGTTTNEKLFF. The DNA for the CDR3 is TGTGCCAGCAGCTGGGGGACAACAACTAATGAAAAACTGTTTTTT. V is TRBV11-2 and J is TRBJ1-4, with D tentatively TRBD1 (6 bases). Germline-derived CDR1 and CDR2 are SGHAT and FQNNGV. The CDR3 totals 15 residues. Trimming removed 4 bases from V and 0 bases from J, with 9 bases in between. The variable domain in full, with the rest retrieved from reference TRBV11-2 and TRBJ1-4, is EAGVAQSPRYKIIEKRQSVAFWCNPISGHATLYWYQQILGQGPKLLIQFQNNGVVDDSQLPKDRFSAERLKGVDSTLKIQPAKLEDSAVYLCASSWGTTTNEKLFFGSGTQLSVL.

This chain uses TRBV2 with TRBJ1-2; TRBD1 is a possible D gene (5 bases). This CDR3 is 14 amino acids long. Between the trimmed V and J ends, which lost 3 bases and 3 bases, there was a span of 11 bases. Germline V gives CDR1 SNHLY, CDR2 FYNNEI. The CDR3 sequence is CASSDPGRDYGYTF. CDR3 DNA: TGTGCCAGCAGTGATCCAGGGAGGGACTATGGCTACACCTTC.